This T cell receptor (beta chain) derives from a study of blood T cells in healthy people across ages. V was clipped by 2 bases and J by 0 bases, with 12 bases between them. The germline CDR1 and CDR2 sequences are MNHEY and SVGEGT. This CDR3 is 16 amino acids long. Next came a second PCR, run for about 7 to 12 cycles, which used a sample-barcoded 5' primer along with a J-beta primer mix. One entry per CDR3 protein results from TCRdb running MiXCR on the 5' RACE reads. Among some 670,000 distinct CDR3 sequences listed, 45% to 60% were seen once. The sequence was collected from a woman aged 80 or over in good health. The chain has TRBV6-2 or TRBV6-3 and TRBJ2-3; D uncertain. The sample was blood. CDR3 loop: CASSYGVGKSTDTQYF. CDR3 coding DNA: TGTGCCAGCAGTTACGGGGTAGGAAAAAGCACAGATACGCAGTATTTT.